The clone carrying this T cell receptor beta chain was picked up many times. The antigen is not known. This specimen belongs to a study of CD8 T cells in ankylosing spondylitis. Study results and caveats: Reportedly, significant enrichment of disease-linked clones occurred in matched ankylosing spondylitis synovial fluid. Seemingly distinctive of ankylosing spondylitis blood was a TCR beta motif formed by eight highly homologous variants. In synovial fluid and blood from reactive arthritis, some motif variants were previously reported.

Using quantitative 5'-RACE with molecular barcodes, the authors made TCR beta libraries. TCRdb independently ran MiXCR on the 5' RACE reads; one entry per CDR3 protein. Among some 220,000 distinct CDR3 sequences listed, roughly 10% were seen once. The germline V gene encodes CDR1 SGHDN and CDR2 FVKESK. The CDR3 has 14 residues. The V end lost 0 bases, the J end lost 7 bases, and 12 bases lay between the germline ends. This receptor was identified in a male donor with ankylosing spondylitis or in good health (not recorded which). Sequencing was carried out using blood, either unsorted or a sorted T cell fraction (not recorded which). The chain uses TRBV14 and TRBJ1-2; D uncertain. The CDR3 DNA follows: TGTGCCAGCAGCCAAGATTACCGGACGTCTGGCTACACCTTC. Its protein product is CASSQDYRTSGYTF.